This TCR beta chain was sequenced for a study of T cells in Graves' hyperthyroidism and ophthalmopathy. The CDR3 has 16 amino acids. V was trimmed by 4 bases and J by 6 bases, leaving 18 bases between them. CDR1 is MNHEY and CDR2 is SMNVEV in the germline V gene (reference sequence). Amplification targeted TCR beta CDR3 regions from RNA transcripts. When the TCR CDR3 underwent first-round RT-PCR, the HTBI primer set was used. TCRdb itself ran the multiplex PCR reads through MiXCR, one entry per CDR3 protein. The sample carries 700,000 or so distinct CDR3 sequences, about a sixth recorded once. This TCR was sampled from a man between 18 and 35 years old with Graves' hyperthyroidism. The sample consisted of blood. The chain links TRBV27 to TRBJ2-2; no firm D call. The CDR3 sequence: CASSSELTPGAGELFF. The CDR3 DNA reads TGTGCCAGCAGTTCAGAGTTGACTCCCGGTGCCGGGGAGCTGTTTTTT.